This passage covers 24 T cell receptor beta chains from one sample sequenced in a study of shared clonotypes between healthy human individuals. CD45RO-negative, CCR7-positively selected cells formed the naive CD8 fraction, excluding terminally differentiated effector memory CD45RA+ cells. Measured with immunoSEQ multiplex PCR; TCRdb has only the in-frame clones, and not every one. The table lists roughly 850,000 clones, about 96% of them singletons. The sequenced material came from naive CD8+ T cells sorted from blood. The receptors originated from a man aged 25 to 40 in good health.

The chain joins TRBV4-1 to TRBJ1-4; tentatively, D is TRBD1 (5 bases). Germline-derived CDR1 and CDR2 are MGHRA and YSYEKL. This CDR3 comprises 16 residues. With 2 bases removed from V and 3 bases from J, the gap between germline ends came to 13 bases. Written as DNA, the CDR3 is TGCGCCAGCAGCCAACTTGATCAGGGCTCTAATGAAAAACTGTTTTTT. It translates to CASSQLDQGSNEKLFF.

V and J are TRBV4-3 and TRBJ2-1; D is perhaps TRBD1 or TRBD2 (6 bases each). This CDR3 comprises 15 residues. Germline lookup yields CDR1 LGHNA and CDR2 YSLEER. The V and J ends lost 0 bases and 2 bases respectively, with 8 bases between them. The CDR3 region has the DNA TGCGCCAGCAGCCAAGATGGGGGGCCCTACAATGAGCAGTTCTTC. This codes for CASSQDGGPYNEQFF.

The rearrangement joins TRBV7-3 to TRBJ2-2; D ambiguous. Germline CDR1 and CDR2: SGHTA and FQGTGA. Trimming took 3 bases from V and 6 from J, leaving 20 bases between them. This CDR3 is built from 17 residues. The DNA of the CDR3 is TGTGCCAGCAGCTTCTCATTAGGGAAAAAATTTGCCGGGGAGCTGTTTTTT. Protein: CASSFSLGKKFAGELFF.

This chain joins TRBV18 and TRBJ2-7; no definite D call. The V gene's germline CDR1 is KGHSH and CDR2 LQKENI. The CDR3 has 15 amino acids. V was clipped by 4 bases and J by 1 base, with 14 bases between them. The CDR3 is CASSRTASRSYEQYF. The CDR3 DNA is TGTGCCAGCTCACGGACGGCGTCAAGATCCTACGAGCAGTACTTC.

The CDR3 sequence is CASTPTGGYYEQYF. For the CDR3, the DNA is TGTGCCAGCACCCCGACAGGGGGGTACTACGAGCAGTACTTC. The chain links TRBV11-2 to TRBJ2-7; the match to TRBD1 covers 9 bases. This CDR3 comprises 14 residues. Trimming at V came to 7 bases and at J to 3 bases, leaving 7 bases not matched to a gene. Germline V gene lookup returns CDR1 SGHAT and CDR2 FQNNGV. Full variable domain (rest looked up from reference TRBV11-2 and TRBJ2-7): EAGVAQSPRYKIIEKRQSVAFWCNPISGHATLYWYQQILGQGPKLLIQFQNNGVVDDSQLPKDRFSAERLKGVDSTLKIQPAKLEDSAVYLCASTPTGGYYEQYFGPGTRLTVT.

Regarding this clone: The same CDR3 is also encoded by other DNA sequences in this sample. V is TRBV7-9 and J is TRBJ2-1, with TRBD2 matching 8 bases. The CDR3 spans 16 residues. V lost 2 bases and J lost 6; bases outside the gene matches: 9. CDR1 and CDR2 from the germline V gene are SEHNR and FQNEAQ (reference sequence). The CDR3 protein is CASSLLSGRAANEQFF. Written as DNA, the CDR3 is TGTGCCAGCAGCTTATTGTCCGGGAGGGCCGCCAATGAGCAGTTCTTC.

V gene TRBV25-1 combines with J gene TRBJ2-7; 11 bases map to TRBD2. Germline-derived CDR1 and CDR2 are MGHDK and SYGVNS. The CDR3 runs 18 residues. V was clipped by 1 base and J by 2 bases; unmatched bases: 10. In DNA, the CDR3 is TGTGCCAGCAGTGAATCCCCGACTAGCGGGATCGCTCCCTACGAGCAGTACTTC. This encodes CASSESPTSGIAPYEQYF.

The chain has TRBV7-9 and TRBJ2-3, with 8 bases aligning to TRBD1. This CDR3 is 16 amino acids long. Germline loops: CDR1 SEHNR, CDR2 FQNEAQ (reference sequence). V dropped 0 bases and J dropped 7; count of bases not matched to a gene: 9. Here the CDR3 DNA reads TGTGCCAGCAGCTTAGCGGTGACAGGGGAGTCAAATACGCAGTATTTT. It encodes CASSLAVTGESNTQYF.

This chain's CDR3 is CASSIGVGESNQPQHF. The CDR3 region has the DNA TGTGCCAGTAGTATTGGAGTCGGGGAAAGCAATCAGCCCCAGCATTTT. The J gene is TRBJ1-5, the V gene TRBV19, with D unclear. The CDR3 has 16 residues. V was clipped by 3 bases and J by 1 base, with 13 bases between them. Germline V lookup: CDR1 LNHDA, CDR2 SQIVND (reference sequence).

The CDR3 loop is CASSPTRGEQYF. In DNA form, the CDR3 reads TGTGCCAGCAGCCCAACCAGGGGCGAGCAGTACTTC. The chain recombines TRBV7-9 with TRBJ2-7, with D possibly matching TRBD1 (6 bases). V dropped 5 bases and J dropped 6 bases, with 11 bases sitting between them. CDR1 and CDR2 from the germline V gene are SEHNR and FQNEAQ (reference sequence). CDR3 length: 12 amino acids.

This clone was observed a single time. The chain recombines TRBV7-9 with TRBJ2-1; 8 positions match TRBD2. The CDR3 sequence is 15 residues long. V shed 4 bases, J shed 6 bases, and the junction held 8 bases outside the gene matches. CDR1 and CDR2 from the germline V gene are SEHNR and FQNEAQ (reference sequence). CDR3 in amino acids: CASSYLAGGSNEQFF. In DNA, the CDR3 is TGTGCCAGCAGCTACCTAGCGGGTGGTAGCAATGAGCAGTTCTTC.

V is TRBV9 and J is TRBJ2-7; D tentatively fits TRBD1 or TRBD2 (5 bases each). V dropped 2 bases and J dropped 6 bases, with 9 bases sitting between them. CDR1 is SGDLS, CDR2 YYNGEE, per germline. CDR3 length: 12 amino acids. For the CDR3, the DNA is TGTGCCAGCAGCGTGGGGGAACGCGAGCAGTACTTC. Encoded protein: CASSVGEREQYF.

This chain joins TRBV7-9 and TRBJ1-2; the match to TRBD1 covers 9 bases. Trimming at V came to 5 bases and at J to 8 bases, leaving 18 bases not matched to a gene. Germline loops: CDR1 SEHNR, CDR2 FQNEAQ (reference sequence). The CDR3 loop spans 17 amino acids. The CDR3 loop reads CASSVGGQGPNVNGYTF. The CDR3 DNA is TGTGCCAGCAGCGTAGGGGGACAGGGTCCAAATGTGAACGGCTACACCTTC. The variable domain in full, with the rest retrieved from reference TRBV7-9 and TRBJ1-2, is DTGVSQNPRHKITKRGQNVTFRCDPISEHNRLYWYRQTLGQGPEFLTYFQNEAQLEKSRLLSDRFSAERPKGSFSTLEIQRTEQGDSAMYLCASSVGGQGPNVNGYTFGSGTRLTVV.

The chain joins TRBV6-5 to TRBJ1-2; D gene ambiguous. V was cut by 5 bases and J by 8 bases, with 18 bases left in between. The CDR3 contains 14 residues. The germline V gene encodes CDR1 MNHEY and CDR2 SVGAGI. DNA of the CDR3: TGTGCCAGCAGTAGAGATCCAGGAGGATGGGGCTACACCTTC. Translated, it gives CASSRDPGGWGYTF.

The V call is TRBV13, the J call TRBJ2-7; TRBD2 aligns across 11 bases. Trimming cost V 5 bases and J 4 bases; bases outside gene matches: 7. The CDR3 has 15 amino acids. Looked up from germline, CDR1 is PRHDT and CDR2 is FYEKMQ (reference sequence). The CDR3 sequence: CASSPGLAGGYEQYF. Here the CDR3 DNA reads TGTGCCAGCAGCCCGGGCCTAGCGGGAGGATACGAGCAGTACTTC.

The rearrangement uses TRBV27 and TRBJ2-1, with TRBD2 identical over 11 bases. Germline V gives CDR1 MNHEY, CDR2 SMNVEV (reference sequence). The CDR3 extends over 16 amino acids. V lost 5 bases, J lost 4 bases, and 7 bases stayed unmatched. The CDR3 region has the DNA TGTGCCAGCAGTACCCTAGCGGGAGGCGGGTACAATGAGCAGTTCTTC. It yields the protein CASSTLAGGGYNEQFF.

The gene calls are TRBV27 and TRBJ2-1; 7 bases line up with TRBD1. Trimming at V came to 4 bases and at J to 4 bases, leaving 7 bases not matched to a gene. CDR3 length equals 15 residues. Germline CDR1 reads MNHEY; CDR2 reads SMNVEV (reference sequence). The CDR3 coding sequence is TGTGCCAGCAGTTCCGGGACAGCGAAATACAATGAGCAGTTCTTC. It is translated as CASSSGTAKYNEQFF.

This clone was counted a single time. The genes are TRBV5-1 and TRBJ1-4, with D unresolved. This CDR3 comprises 13 residues. From germline, CDR1 is SGHRS and CDR2 YFSETQ. V lost 0 bases, J lost 6 bases, and 6 bases lay in between. The CDR3 DNA reads as TGCGCCAGCAGCTTGGCGGCGGATGAAAAACTGTTTTTT. Translation: CASSLAADEKLFF.

With respect to this clone: The sample has other DNA sequences that encode this CDR3 too. The chain employs TRBV7-9 and TRBJ2-7; D not resolved. Trimming removed 5 bases from V and 4 bases from J, with 6 bases in between. The CDR3 length is 11 residues. Germline CDR1 SEHNR, CDR2 FQNEAQ (reference sequence). As DNA, the CDR3 is TGTGCCAGCAGCCTCGATTACGAGCAGTACTTC. Translating gives CASSLDYEQYF.

This chain connects TRBV4-3 to TRBJ1-1; D is undetermined. The V end lost 1 base, the J end lost 1 base, and 7 bases lay between the germline ends. Germline V gives CDR1 LGHNA, CDR2 YSLEER. This CDR3 contains 14 residues. CDR3 sequence: CASSQGYRNTEAFF. CDR3 nucleotide sequence: TGCGCCAGCAGCCAAGGGTATCGGAACACTGAAGCTTTCTTT.

CDR3 residues: CASSIHRLKGSYEQYF. CDR3 DNA: TGTGCCAGCAGCATACACAGGTTGAAGGGCTCCTACGAGCAGTACTTC. The V and J genes are TRBV13 and TRBJ2-7; D is perhaps TRBD1 (5 bases). This CDR3 has 16 residues. Germline CDR1 PRHDT, CDR2 FYEKMQ (reference sequence). V was trimmed by 5 bases and J by 0 bases, leaving 17 bases between them.

CDR3 sequence reads: CASGYAGGPYNEQFF. The DNA of the CDR3 is TGTGCTAGTGGCTACGCAGGGGGCCCCTACAATGAGCAGTTCTTC. The rearrangement links TRBV12-5 to TRBJ2-1; 8 nucleotides line up with TRBD1. V dropped 6 bases and J dropped 2; count of bases not matched to a gene: 6. The CDR3 length is 15 residues. Germline assignment: CDR1 LGHNT and CDR2 FRNRAP. Full variable domain (remainder filled in from reference TRBV12-5 and TRBJ2-1): DARVTQTPRHKVTEMGQEVTMRCQPILGHNTVFWYRQTMMQGLELLAYFRNRAPLDDSGMPKDRFSAEMPDATLATLKIQPSEPRDSAVYFCASGYAGGPYNEQFFGPGTRLTVL.

In the case of this clone: Other DNA sequences in the same sample also yield this CDR3. The genes are TRBV10-2 and TRBJ1-1; unclear D gene. The CDR3 totals 10 residues. V lost 6 bases to trimming and J lost 3 bases, with 2 bases between them. In germline, CDR1 is WSHSY, CDR2 SAAADI. Written as DNA, the CDR3 is TGCGCCAGCAGGGACACTGAAGCTTTCTTT. This translates into CASRDTEAFF.

The J gene is TRBJ2-1, the V gene TRBV6-5; D gene unclear. This CDR3 has 14 amino acids. Germline CDR1 and CDR2: MNHEY and SVGAGI. Trimming left V 4 bases short and J 8 bases short, with 15 bases between. CDR3: CASSSAWGRDEQFF. The CDR3 bases are TGTGCCAGCAGTTCCGCCTGGGGTAGAGATGAGCAGTTCTTC.